The present T cell receptor beta chain was sequenced within a study of T cells in Graves' hyperthyroidism and ophthalmopathy. In the study overall: Peripheral blood collection took place at initial diagnosis, before any treatment.

The CDR3 runs to 15 residues. The V gene end was trimmed by 5 bases and the J gene end by 3 bases; junction bases not matched to a gene: 13. CDR1 is DFQATT, CDR2 SNEGSKA, per germline (reference sequence). Calling Graves' hyperthyroidism stable meant ophthalmopathy did not progress within 18 months. A patient was excluded if there was uncontrolled infection, other autoimmune disease, pregnancy or lactation. From RNA transcripts, TCR beta CDR3 regions were amplified. In the first-round RT-PCR of the TCR CDR3, the HTBI primer set was used. TCRdb processed the multiplex PCR reads anew with MiXCR; each CDR3 protein has one entry. The repertoire consists of around 690,000 distinct CDR3 sequences, with 17% occurring once and the leading ten covering around 15%.

The chain recombines TRBV20-1 with TRBJ2-7; 7 bases map to TRBD2. The specimen was blood. This TCR came from a man over 45 with Graves' hyperthyroidism. For the CDR3, the DNA is TGCAGTGCTGTACCTGGGCTAGCGGCAATCTACGAGCAGTACTTC. Its translation is CSAVPGLAAIYEQYF.